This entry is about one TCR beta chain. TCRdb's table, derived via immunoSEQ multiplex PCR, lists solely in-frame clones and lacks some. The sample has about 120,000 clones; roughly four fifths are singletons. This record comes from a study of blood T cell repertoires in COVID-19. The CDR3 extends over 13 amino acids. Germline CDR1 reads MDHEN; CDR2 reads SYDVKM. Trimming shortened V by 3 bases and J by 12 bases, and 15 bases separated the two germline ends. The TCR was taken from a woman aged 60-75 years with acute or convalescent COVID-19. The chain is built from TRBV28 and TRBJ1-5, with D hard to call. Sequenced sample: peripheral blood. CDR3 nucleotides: TGTGCCAGCAGTTTGCCAGGCCTATCGAGCCAGCATTTT. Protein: CASSLPGLSSQHF.